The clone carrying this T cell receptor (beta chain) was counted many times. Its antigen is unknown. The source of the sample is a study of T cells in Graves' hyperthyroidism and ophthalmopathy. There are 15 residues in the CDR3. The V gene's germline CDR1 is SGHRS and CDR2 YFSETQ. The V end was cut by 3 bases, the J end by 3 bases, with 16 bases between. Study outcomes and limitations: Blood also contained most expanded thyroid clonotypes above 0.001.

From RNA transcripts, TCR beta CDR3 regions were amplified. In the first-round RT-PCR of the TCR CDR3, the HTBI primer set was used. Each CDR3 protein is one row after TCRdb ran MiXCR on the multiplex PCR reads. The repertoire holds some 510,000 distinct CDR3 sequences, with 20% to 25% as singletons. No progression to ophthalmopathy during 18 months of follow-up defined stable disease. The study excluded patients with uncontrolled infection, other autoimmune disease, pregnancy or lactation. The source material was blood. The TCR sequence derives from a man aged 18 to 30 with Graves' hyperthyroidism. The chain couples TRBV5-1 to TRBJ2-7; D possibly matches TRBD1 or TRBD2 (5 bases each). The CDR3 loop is CASSSVGRPNYEQYF. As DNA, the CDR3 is TGCGCCAGCAGCTCGGTGGGACGCCCAAACTACGAGCAGTACTTC.